Listed below are T cell receptor beta chains from one sample, sequenced in a study of response to subunit inactivated influenza vaccine. From the RT-PCR reads, TCRdb called clonotypes with MiXCR, one entry per CDR3 protein. The data show some 640,000 distinct CDR3 sequences, about 15% seen once. This specimen consisted of PBMCs from blood, obtained less than 15 days before vaccination. Receptors were obtained from a man over 45 who received an inactivated influenza vaccine. CDR3s include the opening cysteine and the closing phenylalanine or tryptophan. The D gene is left open where the match is weak. Clone size is not always given. Where it is, it says once, few, many or a class for expanded clones.

v_gene	j_gene	d_gene	abundance	CDR3aa	CDR3nt
TRBV20-1	TRBJ1-1	.	.	CSVYNGMNTEAFF	TGCAGTGTCTACAACGGCATGAACACTGAAGCCTTCTTT
TRBV12-3/TRBV12-4	TRBJ1-1	.	few	CASSLGRGGGVTEAFF	TGTGCCAGCAGTTTGGGTCGCGGGGGGGGCGTCACTGAAGCTTTCTTT
TRBV12-3/TRBV12-4	TRBJ1-1	.	many	CASSTGTGNTEAFF	TGTGCCAGCAGCACAGGAACCGGGAACACTGAAGCTTTCTTT
TRBV9	TRBJ2-1	TRBD2	few	CASSVELSGGFF	TGTGCCAGCAGCGTAGAGCTGTCGGGGGGGTTCTTC
TRBV18	TRBJ2-3	.	.	CASSGRLSGTDTQYF	TGTGCCAGCTCAGGACGTCTGTCGGGCACAGATACGCAGTATTTT
TRBV27	TRBJ2-1	TRBD2	.	CASSMGLAGQNEQFF	TGTGCCAGCAGTATGGGACTAGCGGGACAAAATGAGCAGTTCTTC
TRBV24-1	TRBJ2-2	.	.	CATSGFGGANTGELFF	TGTGCCACCAGTGGCTTCGGCGGCGCGAACACCGGGGAGCTGTTTTTT
TRBV6-1	TRBJ1-2	TRBD1	.	CASNRQGNGYTF	TGTGCCAGCAATAGACAGGGGAATGGCTACACCTTC
TRBV27	TRBJ2-1	.	.	CASSITVFPGDNEQFF	TGTGCCAGCAGTATCACGGTCTTCCCGGGTGACAATGAGCAGTTCTTC
TRBV4-2	TRBJ2-1	TRBD2	.	CASSPKGAWGGDEQFF	TGTGCCAGCAGCCCAAAAGGGGCTTGGGGAGGGGATGAGCAGTTCTTC
TRBV29-1	TRBJ1-2	.	many	CSVEGGTGADYGYTF	TGCAGCGTTGAGGGGGGAACAGGTGCCGACTATGGCTACACCTTC
TRBV11-2	TRBJ2-1	.	few	CASSLGGLSSYNEQFF	TGTGCCAGCAGCTTAGGAGGACTAAGCTCCTACAATGAGCAGTTCTTC
TRBV27	TRBJ2-5	TRBD2	.	CASSLSFGGRAARETQYF	TGTGCCAGCAGTTTATCGTTTGGCGGGAGGGCGGCCCGGGAGACCCAGTACTTC
TRBV4-2	TRBJ2-5	.	once	CASRPRPPLSQYF	TGTGCCAGCAGACCCAGGCCCCCCCTGTCCCAGTACTTC
TRBV20-1	TRBJ2-3	TRBD2	.	CSARVLGAGRADTQYF	TGCAGTGCTAGAGTCCTGGGAGCGGGAAGAGCAGATACGCAGTATTTT
TRBV20-1	TRBJ2-3	.	.	CSASSRGGTDTQYF	TGCAGTGCTAGTTCGCGGGGCGGCACAGATACGCAGTATTTT
TRBV30	TRBJ1-5	TRBD1	few	CAWSHRGGRQPQHF	TGTGCCTGGAGTCACCGAGGGGGCAGGCAGCCCCAGCATTTT
TRBV7-2	TRBJ2-1	TRBD2	.	CASSLVLAGGGFKQFF	TGTGCCAGCAGCTTAGTTTTAGCGGGTGGTGGATTTAAGCAGTTCTTC
TRBV12-3/TRBV12-4	TRBJ1-5	.	many	CASSSEQNQPQHF	TGTGCCAGCAGTTCGGAACAAAATCAGCCCCAGCATTTT
TRBV24-1	TRBJ2-1	TRBD2	.	CATGAREGLHEQFF	TGTGCCACCGGGGCCAGGGAGGGCCTCCATGAGCAGTTCTTC
TRBV7-9	TRBJ1-1	.	.	CASSSRGGLNTEAFF	TGTGCCAGCAGCTCTCGTGGGGGATTGAACACTGAAGCTTTCTTT
TRBV5-1	TRBJ2-7	.	.	CASSFGLQTYEQYF	TGCGCCAGCAGCTTCGGTCTTCAAACCTACGAGCAGTACTTC
TRBV29-1	TRBJ1-2	TRBD1	.	CSASTGSNYGYTF	TGCAGCGCTTCGACAGGGTCCAACTATGGCTACACCTTC
TRBV30	TRBJ2-5	.	few	CAWREKGLRETQYF	TGTGCCTGGAGAGAAAAGGGCTTGAGGGAGACCCAGTACTTC
TRBV5-1	TRBJ2-2	TRBD1	many	CASSSSGQTNTGELFF	TGCGCCAGCAGCTCCTCGGGACAGACAAACACCGGGGAGCTGTTTTTT
TRBV7-2	TRBJ1-1	.	.	CASSWALGSWEAFF	TGTGCCAGCAGCTGGGCTCTGGGGTCATGGGAAGCTTTCTTT
TRBV29-1	TRBJ2-7	.	many	CSVEVGTAVTYEQYF	TGCAGCGTTGAAGTTGGGACGGCTGTGACCTACGAGCAGTACTTC
TRBV28	TRBJ2-3	TRBD1	.	CASSILQGSTDTQYF	TGTGCCAGCAGTATCCTACAGGGGAGCACAGATACGCAGTATTTT
TRBV9	TRBJ2-7	.	.	CASSVDGGTYEQYF	TGTGCCAGCAGCGTAGATGGGGGGACCTACGAGCAGTACTTC
TRBV9	TRBJ2-7	TRBD2	.	CASSVGTGGRLAGDSRWEQYF	TGTGCCAGCAGCGTTGGTACAGGGGGGCGACTAGCGGGAGACTCCCGTTGGGAGCAGTACTTC
TRBV7-3	TRBJ2-7	TRBD1	.	CASSSGQGVQYF	TGTGCCAGCAGCTCGGGACAGGGGGTGCAGTACTTC
TRBV12-3/TRBV12-4	TRBJ1-5	TRBD1	many	CASSWGTGDQPQHF	TGTGCCAGCAGTTGGGGGACAGGTGATCAGCCCCAGCATTTT
TRBV15	TRBJ1-4	.	few	CATSTGRFEEKLFF	TGTGCCACCAGCACGGGAAGGTTTGAGGAAAAACTGTTTTTT
TRBV5-1	TRBJ1-1	TRBD1	few	CASSTGQGYTEAFF	TGCGCCAGCAGCACGGGACAGGGTTACACTGAAGCTTTCTTT
TRBV7-9	TRBJ2-1	.	few	CASTRLSSYNEQFF	TGTGCCAGCACCCGACTAAGCTCCTACAATGAGCAGTTCTTC
TRBV15	TRBJ2-1	.	many	CATSRDRTLKREQFF	TGTGCCACCAGCAGAGATAGGACACTCAAGCGTGAGCAGTTCTTC
TRBV29-1	TRBJ1-1	TRBD1	.	CSVSPRGYTEAFF	TGCAGCGTATCACCCAGGGGGTACACTGAAGCTTTCTTT
TRBV4-1	TRBJ2-5	.	few	CASSQVNSQETQYF	TGCGCCAGCAGCCAAGTAAATAGCCAAGAGACCCAGTACTTC
TRBV30	TRBJ1-6	TRBD1	few	CAWSRTGIASPLHF	TGTGCCTGGAGCCGGACAGGGATCGCATCACCCCTCCACTTT
TRBV18	TRBJ2-7	TRBD2	.	CASSRTSGDSYEQYF	TGTGCCAGCTCACGTACTAGCGGGGACTCCTACGAGCAGTACTTC
TRBV20-1	TRBJ1-3	.	few	CSAYRVAGGNTIYF	TGCAGTGCCTACAGGGTGGCCGGTGGAAACACCATATATTTT
TRBV19	TRBJ1-1	.	.	CACREWDTEAFF	TGTGCCTGTCGGGAGTGGGACACTGAAGCTTTCTTT
TRBV28	TRBJ1-3	TRBD1	.	CASSPIGTASGNTIYF	TGTGCCAGCAGCCCTATCGGGACAGCCTCTGGAAACACCATATATTTT